Below are 8 T cell receptor beta chains sequenced from a single sample in a study of blood T cell repertoires in COVID-19. Some clones are missing from TCRdb's copy, which holds only in-frame ones; the method was immunoSEQ multiplex PCR. The profile covers about 96,000 clones, with around nine tenths appearing a single time and around 3.9% taken by the ten largest. The sample consisted of peripheral blood. The receptors originated from a human donor with COVID-19, enrolled during active disease. The donor label of this sample is uncertain.

The chain links TRBV7-9 to TRBJ1-4; D is unresolved. This CDR3 comprises 11 residues. Trimming removed 5 bases at V and 8 bases at J, with 6 bases between. The germline CDR1 and CDR2 sequences are SEHNR and FQNEAQ (reference sequence). In DNA, the CDR3 is TGTGCCAGCAGCGGGAGGGAAAAACTGTTTTTT. It is translated as CASSGREKLFF.

This clone was detected only once. This chain links TRBV12-3 or TRBV12-4 with TRBJ2-1, with a possible D match to TRBD2 (5 bases). The CDR3 totals 12 residues. V gave up 3 bases and J gave up 8 bases, with 8 bases separating them. CDR3 nucleotide sequence: TGTGCCAGCAGTTTCTTCGGGGATGAGCAGTTCTTC. Translation gives CASSFFGDEQFF.

This clone was found once. The J gene is TRBJ1-6, the V gene TRBV28, with TRBD1 identical over 9 bases. The length of the CDR3 is 16 residues. Trimming removed 5 bases from V and 0 bases from J; junction bases left unmatched: 2. Germline assignment: CDR1 MDHEN and CDR2 SYDVKM. This chain's CDR3 is CASSVGQGSYNSPLHF. CDR3 coding DNA: TGTGCCAGCAGTGTGGGACAGGGCTCCTATAATTCACCCCTCCACTTT.

CDR3: CASSRREAVIVDEQFF. The CDR3 coding sequence is TGTGCCAGCAGCCGAAGGGAAGCGGTGATCGTCGATGAGCAGTTCTTC. The rearrangement joins TRBV3-1 (or the pseudogene TRBV3-2) to TRBJ2-1, with D possibly matching TRBD2 (5 bases). The germline V gene has CDR1 LGHDT and CDR2 YNNKEL (reference sequence). Trimming pared 4 bases from V and 8 bases from J, leaving 21 bases between. The CDR3 runs to 16 residues.

The chain joins TRBV28 to TRBJ2-7, with D possibly matching TRBD2 (5 bases). Germline V gene data show CDR1 as MDHEN and CDR2 as SYDVKM. Trimming took 3 bases from V and 5 from J, leaving 14 bases between them. This CDR3 contains 14 residues. This chain's CDR3 is CASSLGGGYHEQYF. CDR3 nucleotide sequence: TGTGCCAGCAGTTTGGGCGGCGGGTATCACGAGCAGTACTTC.

This chain links TRBV6-1 with TRBJ1-6; no firm D call. This CDR3 is 13 amino acids long. Germline lookup yields CDR1 MNHNS and CDR2 SASEGT. Trimming cost V 0 bases and J 9 bases, with 6 bases left between them. The CDR3 DNA is TGTGCCAGCAGTGAAGCGCCAGGTTCACCCCTCCACTTT. It specifies CASSEAPGSPLHF.

This clone has just one count. This chain links TRBV24-1 with TRBJ2-2; the D gene is possibly TRBD2 (7 bases). V was pared by 2 bases and J by 9 bases, with 12 bases between. The CDR3 is 14 residues long. CDR1 and CDR2 (germline): KGHDR, SFDVKD. In DNA form, the CDR3 reads TGTGCCACCAGTGATTCGGGGGGCCGCCGGGAGCTGTTTTTT. Its translation is CATSDSGGRRELFF.

The chain has TRBV2 and TRBJ2-3; D not certain. The CDR3 runs 14 residues. The V end lost 3 bases, the J end lost 2 bases, and 9 bases lay between the germline ends. Per the germline V gene, CDR1 is SNHLY and CDR2 is FYNNEI. The CDR3 spells CASSDWAATDTQYF. CDR3 DNA sequence: TGTGCCAGCAGTGATTGGGCAGCCACAGATACGCAGTATTTT.